The T cell receptor beta chain described here comes from a study of OX40 agonist ivuxolimab in advanced cancers. Some background on the complete study: The costimulatory receptor OX40 (CD134) was targeted by ivuxolimab, a fully human IgG2 agonistic monoclonal antibody. Intravenous ivuxolimab was administered to patients every 2 weeks at six dose levels: 0.01, 0.1, 0.3, 1.5, 3 and 10 mg/kg. Of the approximately 54 dose-escalation patients, hepatocellular carcinoma was present in 19, melanoma in roughly 15, renal cell carcinoma in 9 and head and neck cancer in 9. In the dose-escalation cohort, more than 75% of patients were male, and the mean age was roughly 60 years, with a range of roughly 23 to 85. Patients were allowed to have had prior anti-PD-1, anti-PD-L1 or anti-CTLA-4 therapy, and around 37% of the dose-escalation patients had previously received checkpoint inhibitors. Partial responses occurred in three dose-escalation patients: two with cutaneous melanoma and one with hepatocellular carcinoma. The purpose of peripheral TCRbeta sequencing was to test whether ivuxolimab changed TCR sequence diversity and led to clonal T-cell expansion. The paper reports the monotherapy dose-escalation portion (N of about 56 patients) of the phase I ivuxolimab trial.

Of note for this clone: No antigen is known for it. Per-base quality was not reported, and no clone a single base away is much larger than it.

The V and J ends are trimmed by 2 bases and 0 bases, leaving 5 bases between them. Looking up the germline V gene (reference sequence) yields CDR1 MNHEY and CDR2 SMNVEV. From its cysteine to its phenylalanine, the CDR3 spans 14 amino acids. Only the CDR3 part of the read is kept: 42 bases, read in frame from the first base. The study at large found these results: After ivuxolimab, more expanded clones were found on average in CD8+ T cells than in CD4+ T cells. In the 0.1-3.0 mg/kg groups, partial responders were among the patients with the lowest normalized peripheral clonal expansion, particularly in CD8+ T cells. Low levels of normalized T-cell clonal expansion were also seen in some patients who did not respond. Antigen specificity was not determined for the clonally expanded peripheral T cells. At doses from 0.1 to 3.0 mg/kg, clonal expansion was seen in both CD4+ and CD8+ blood T cells between baseline and week 6.

The trial excluded patients who had a history of autoimmune disease or were on systemic immunosuppression. In every dose cohort, peripheral blood was drawn for TCR sequencing at baseline, cycle 4 day 1, and cycle 7 day 1. Samples were obtained from an open-label, multicenter, first-in-human phase I dose-escalation trial of ivuxolimab. Adults with locally advanced or metastatic head and neck squamous cell, hepatocellular, melanoma or renal cell carcinoma were enrolled in the trial. Before TCR sequencing, CD4+ T cells and CD8+ T cells were sorted from peripheral blood as separate populations. For sequencing of the TCRbeta CDR3 region, genomic DNA was extracted from the sorted cells. The immunoSEQ Assay was used for sequencing of TCRbeta CDR3 regions. TCRdb provides this immuneACCESS table in a form limited to in-frame rearrangements. Some clones are lacking; in checked studies, under half of them reflect an unresolved V gene, and why the rest are absent is not known. The sample table lists about 61,000 clones, about four fifths of them with a count of one. The top ten hold 3% to 4% of the sample.

Material: CD4+ or CD8+ T cells sorted from blood, obtained in a trial of the OX40 agonist ivuxolimab. This clonotype was obtained from an adult with an advanced solid tumor such as melanoma, head and neck, liver or kidney cancer. The sequence joins TRBV27 to TRBJ1-5; the D gene cannot be named for sure. The CDR3 region has the sequence CASSLGDSNQPQHF. The nucleotide sequence reads TGTGCCAGCAGTTTAGGAGATAGCAATCAGCCCCAGCATTTT.